This T cell receptor beta chain was identified in a study of cytomegalovirus exposure and HLA in healthy donors. Germline V lookup: CDR1 MGHRA, CDR2 YSYEKL. This CDR3 contains 17 residues. The V end lost 2 bases, the J end lost 2 bases, and 16 bases lay between the germline ends. 60 Vbeta and 13 Jbeta primers were used in PCR. The protocol was immunoSEQ multiplex PCR, while the TCRdb copy is restricted to in-frame clones and leaves out a portion. The data show 150,000 to 200,000 clones, around 80% seen once. V gene TRBV4-1 combines with J gene TRBJ1-5; D remains unclear. The clonotype was recovered from a young woman in good health and CMV-seronegative. Sequencing was performed on PBMCs. This CDR3 reads CASSQRDRRVGNQPQHF. The CDR3 DNA is TGCGCCAGCAGCCAAAGGGATAGGAGGGTGGGCAATCAGCCCCAGCATTTT.